The next 27 T cell receptor beta chains were all read from a single sample in a study of B cell selection in AIRE deficiency (dated by TCRdb to between 2017 and 2020). Regulatory T cells were sorted as CD4+CD25hiCD127low/negative cells. Library creation used the immunoSEQ multiplex PCR assay. Here the immuneACCESS table is served through TCRdb, limited to in-frame sequences with V and J called. Missing clones are a known gap in these copies; in checked studies unresolved V genes cover under half, and the rest lacks a known reason. The sample table contains 20,000 to 30,000 clones; only one count was recorded for about 90% of them. The top ten hold about 1.1% of the sample. The source material was CD4+CD25+ Tregs sorted from PBMCs. The source is a human donor in good health.

The chain has TRBV6-9 and TRBJ1-2; 9 positions match TRBD1. CDR1 MNHGY and CDR2 SVAAGI come from the germline V gene. V lost 6 bases to trimming and J lost 5 bases; unmatched junction nucleotides: 10. CDR3 length: 15 residues. The CDR3, as DNA: TGTGCCAGCAGCCAGAGACAGGGGGTGGGTTATGGCTACACCTTC. Amino acids: CASSQRQGVGYGYTF.

The chain joins TRBV2 to TRBJ1-2; D ambiguous. The CDR3 has 13 residues. CDR1 and CDR2 from the germline V gene are SNHLY and FYNNEI. The germline V and J ends were trimmed by 6 bases and 8 bases, with 16 bases remaining between them. The CDR3 DNA is TGTGCCAGCAGCCTAGAAGGGTGGCGCGGCTACACCTTC. It specifies CASSLEGWRGYTF.

This chain uses TRBV27 with TRBJ1-5, with TRBD1 as a possible D gene (5 bases). This CDR3 has 14 residues. The V gene's germline CDR1 is MNHEY and CDR2 SMNVEV (reference sequence). Trimming took 4 bases from V and 2 from J, leaving 9 bases between them. CDR3 amino acids: CASSWGGGNQPQHF. The CDR3 DNA sequence: TGTGCCAGCAGTTGGGGAGGGGGCAATCAGCCCCAGCATTTT.

This clone was observed a single time. This sequence joins TRBV19 and TRBJ2-5; a possible D gene is TRBD1 (6 bases). Germline CDR1 reads LNHDA; CDR2 reads SQIVND (reference sequence). V lost 6 bases and J 5 bases, leaving 13 bases between the germline ends. The CDR3 totals 13 residues. The CDR3 sequence: CASRTTGLETQYF. The CDR3 DNA reads as TGTGCCAGTAGAACCACAGGGCTCGAGACCCAGTACTTC.

The count of this clone is one. This chain uses TRBV10-3 with TRBJ2-1; 10 bases match TRBD2. Losses at the gene ends were 10 bases for V and 4 bases for J; bases not matched to a gene: 7. The CDR3 extends over 14 amino acids. Germline loops: CDR1 ENHRY, CDR2 SYGVKD. CDR3 region: CATLGTSDYNEQFF. In nucleotides, the CDR3 is TGTGCCACCCTAGGGACTAGCGATTACAATGAGCAGTTCTTC.

The J gene is TRBJ2-5, the V gene TRBV5-6; D gene unclear. Per germline, CDR1 SGHDT and CDR2 YYEEEE. V shed 4 bases and J shed 5 bases, with 6 bases lying between them. CDR3 length: 11 amino acids. The CDR3 protein is CASSVRETQYF. CDR3 DNA sequence: TGTGCCAGCAGCGTAAGGGAGACCCAGTACTTC.

This chain joins TRBV5-6 and TRBJ1-2, with 8 positions matching TRBD1. Germline-derived CDR1 and CDR2 are SGHDT and YYEEEE. There are 15 residues in the CDR3. Germline trimming cut 4 bases from V and 8 bases from J; bases unmatched to any gene: 13. The DNA for the CDR3 is TGTGCCAGCAGCGTCCCCGGGACAGGCCCTAGGGGCTACACCTTC. This sequence encodes CASSVPGTGPRGYTF. The full variable domain, with the rest looked up from reference TRBV5-6 and TRBJ1-2, is DAGVTQSPTHLIKTRGQQVTLRCSPKSGHDTVSWYQQALGQGPQFIFQYYEEEERQRGNFPDRFSGHQFPNYSSELNVNALLLGDSALYLCASSVPGTGPRGYTFGSGTRLTVV.

The gene calls are TRBV18 and TRBJ2-7, with a weak D call TRBD1 (6 bases). CDR1 and CDR2 (germline): KGHSH, LQKENI. This CDR3 region has 15 residues. Deletions cut 1 base from V and 6 bases from J, with 16 bases between. CDR3 sequence reads: CASSPLASTGSEQYF. In DNA form, the CDR3 reads TGTGCCAGCTCACCACTCGCATCGACAGGTAGCGAGCAGTACTTC.

This chain connects TRBV14 to TRBJ1-1; D unresolved. Germline V CDR1 and CDR2: SGHDN, FVKESK. This CDR3 contains 14 residues. Trimming pared 0 bases from V and 3 bases from J, leaving 8 bases between. The CDR3 sequence: CASSQELADTEAFF. The CDR3 DNA reads as TGTGCCAGCAGCCAAGAGTTGGCAGACACTGAAGCTTTCTTT.

The CDR3 DNA follows: TGTGCCAGCACCAGAGCGTATAGCAATCAGCCCCAGCATTTT. Its protein is CASTRAYSNQPQHF. This chain joins TRBV6-1 and TRBJ1-5; D uncertain. CDR1 is MNHNS, CDR2 SASEGT, per germline. The CDR3 sequence is 14 residues long. Trimming removed 7 bases from V and 0 bases from J, with 10 bases in between.

The rearrangement uses TRBV20-1 and TRBJ2-1; 9 bases fit TRBD2. Germline CDR1 reads DFQATT; CDR2 reads SNEGSKA (reference sequence). V shed 6 bases, J shed 10 bases, and the junction held 4 bases outside the gene matches. The CDR3 contains 11 residues. In DNA, the CDR3 is TGCAGTGCATTGGCGGGGGGGGAGCAGTTCTTC. Protein product: CSALAGGEQFF.

The chain is built from TRBV27 and TRBJ1-5; 7 bases are shared with TRBD1. This CDR3 spans 18 amino acids. Trimming cost V 5 bases and J 5 bases; bases outside gene matches: 18. Germline CDR1 reads MNHEY; CDR2 reads SMNVEV (reference sequence). The CDR3 sequence is CASSLRMGTGVWDQPQHF. The CDR3 region has the DNA TGTGCCAGCAGTCTGAGAATGGGAACAGGGGTCTGGGATCAGCCCCAGCATTTT.

The chain uses TRBV7-3 and TRBJ2-1, with D perhaps matching TRBD1 or TRBD2 (5 bases each). CDR3 size: 16 residues. V was clipped by 0 bases and J by 2 bases, with 11 bases between them. Germline V gene data show CDR1 as SGHTA and CDR2 as FQGTGA. The CDR3 protein is CASSLTGVGAYNEQFF. CDR3 bases: TGTGCCAGCAGCTTAACCGGTGTGGGGGCCTACAATGAGCAGTTCTTC.

J is TRBJ1-5 and V is TRBV10-3; D is possibly TRBD1 (6 bases). Germline V gene sequence: CDR1 ENHRY, CDR2 SYGVKD. The CDR3 length is 13 residues. Trimming shortened V by 6 bases and J by 3 bases, and 9 bases separated the two germline ends. The CDR3 spells CAISHRANQPQHF. As DNA, the CDR3 is TGTGCCATCAGCCACAGGGCCAATCAGCCCCAGCATTTT.

The chain employs TRBV7-2 and TRBJ2-1; D tentatively fits TRBD1 or TRBD2 (5 bases each). This CDR3 is 16 amino acids long. The germline gives CDR1 SGHTA, CDR2 FQGNSA. V was clipped by 5 bases and J by 5 bases, with 19 bases between them. As DNA, the CDR3 is TGTGCCAGCAGCCGCCGTGGGGGTTTATTGGACAATGAGCAGTTCTTC. Translated, it gives CASSRRGGLLDNEQFF.

This chain joins TRBV7-8 and TRBJ1-1; TRBD1 agrees at 7 bases. The CDR3 has 15 residues. Losses at the gene ends were 1 base for V and 4 bases for J; bases not matched to a gene: 6. Germline V lookup: CDR1 SGHVS, CDR2 FQNEAQ. This CDR3 is CASSLEFRGSTEAFF. CDR3 nucleotide sequence: TGTGCCAGCAGCTTAGAATTCAGGGGGAGCACTGAAGCTTTCTTT.

The V call is TRBV18, the J call TRBJ1-1, with 8 bases aligning to TRBD1. Trimming took 5 bases from V and 1 from J; bases not matched to a gene: 3. The CDR3 runs 14 residues. Germline V gives CDR1 KGHSH, CDR2 LQKENI. The CDR3, as DNA: TGTGCCAGCTCATCAGGGGGCCGGAACACTGAAGCTTTCTTT. Protein: CASSSGGRNTEAFF.

This clone was seen just once. The chain joins TRBV2 to TRBJ2-1; TRBD1 matches 9 bases. This CDR3 comprises 15 residues. V lost 5 bases to trimming and J lost 9 bases; unmatched junction nucleotides: 11. Germline CDR1 SNHLY, CDR2 FYNNEI. CDR3 DNA: TGTGCCAGCAGTCCGCGGACAGGGGCTGGGGGTGAGCAGTTCTTC. Translating gives CASSPRTGAGGEQFF.

This chain uses TRBV9 with TRBJ2-1; 7 positions match TRBD1. Germline CDR1 SGDLS, CDR2 YYNGEE. After removal of 0 bases from V and 1 base from J, the junction contained 10 bases not matched to a gene. CDR3 length equals 18 residues. The DNA for the CDR3 is TGTGCCAGCAGCGTAGATGTAGGGGGCTTTATTTCCTACAATGAGCAGTTCTTC. Its protein is CASSVDVGGFISYNEQFF.

The gene calls are TRBV19 and TRBJ1-6; D possibly corresponds to TRBD1 (6 bases). Germline-derived CDR1 and CDR2 are LNHDA and SQIVND (reference sequence). Trimming removed 5 bases from V and 6 bases from J, with 26 bases in between. This CDR3 comprises 19 residues. The CDR3 DNA reads as TGTGCCAGTAGTCCCCAGACCTCCTCGGGGGCTGGGGCTAATTCACCCCTCCACTTT. The encoded protein is CASSPQTSSGAGANSPLHF. Looking up the rest from reference TRBV19 and TRBJ1-6 gives the full variable domain: DGGITQSPKYLFRKEGQNVTLSCEQNLNHDAMYWYRQDPGQGLRLIYYSQIVNDFQKGDIAEGYSVSREKKESFPLTVTSAQKNPTAFYLCASSPQTSSGAGANSPLHFGNGTRLTVT.

This chain joins TRBV5-1 and TRBJ1-4; 8 nucleotides line up with TRBD1. This CDR3 spans 17 amino acids. Trimming cost V 0 bases and J 8 bases; bases outside gene matches: 12. Germline V CDR1 and CDR2: SGHRS, YFSETQ. Here the CDR3 reads CASSLETIGRGHEKLFF. In DNA form, the CDR3 reads TGCGCCAGCAGCTTGGAGACGATTGGCAGGGGGCACGAAAAACTGTTTTTT.

CDR3 in amino acids: CASSLWDSASEQYF. The CDR3 nucleotides read TGCGCCAGCAGCTTGTGGGACAGTGCTTCCGAGCAGTACTTC. The chain combines TRBV5-1 with TRBJ2-7; 7 bases fit TRBD1. V trimming: 1 base; J trimming: 6 bases; junction bases outside the gene matches: 7. This CDR3 region has 14 residues. Germline V gene data show CDR1 as SGHRS and CDR2 as YFSETQ.

The chain couples TRBV18 to TRBJ2-7, with 9 bases lining up with TRBD2. CDR1 KGHSH and CDR2 LQKENI come from the germline V gene. The CDR3 has 14 amino acids. Trimming took 4 bases from V and 4 from J; bases not matched to a gene: 5. CDR3 residues: CASSLAGAQYEQYF. In DNA form, the CDR3 reads TGTGCCAGCTCACTAGCGGGGGCTCAGTACGAGCAGTACTTC.

The J gene is TRBJ1-5, the V gene TRBV7-2, with D hard to call. There are 16 residues in the CDR3. Per germline, CDR1 SGHTA and CDR2 FQGNSA. V dropped 1 base and J dropped 1 base, with 11 bases sitting between them. This CDR3 is CASSLGQTRSNQPQHF. The CDR3 bases are TGTGCCAGCAGCTTAGGGCAGACCCGAAGCAATCAGCCCCAGCATTTT.

This chain links TRBV29-1 with TRBJ1-3; D not resolved. Germline V gene lookup returns CDR1 SQVTM and CDR2 ANQGSEA. V lost 1 base, J lost 4 bases, and 8 bases lay in between. This CDR3 has 13 residues. CDR3: CSVEALSGNTIYF. CDR3 nucleotide sequence: TGCAGCGTTGAAGCCCTGAGCGGAAACACCATATATTTT.

Comment on this clone: Different DNA sequences within this sample yield the same CDR3. This sequence joins TRBV5-1 and TRBJ2-1; TRBD1 matches 7 bases. Germline-derived CDR1 and CDR2 are SGHRS and YFSETQ. There are 15 residues in the CDR3. The junction had 2 bases not matched to a gene; V was cut back by 0 bases and J by 2 bases. The CDR3 DNA reads as TGCGCCAGCAGCTTGGGGCAGGGGGCCTACAATGAGCAGTTCTTC. Encoded protein: CASSLGQGAYNEQFF.

The chain has TRBV6-1 and TRBJ1-4; D is undetermined. The germline V gene encodes CDR1 MNHNS and CDR2 SASEGT. The CDR3 consists of 11 residues. Trimming shortened V by 6 bases and J by 8 bases, and 7 bases separated the two germline ends. CDR3: CASRGMEKLFF. Written as DNA, the CDR3 is TGTGCCAGCAGGGGAATGGAAAAACTGTTTTTT.